This TCR beta chain was sequenced during a study of cytomegalovirus exposure and HLA in healthy donors. Study-wide results and limits: Diagnosis of cytomegalovirus status made by the classifier reportedly showed high specificity and sensitivity. Rarity held for most TCR sequences, but there were some public TCRs that occurred in many donors.

Libraries were prepared by immunoSEQ multiplex PCR; TCRdb keeps only in-frame clonotypes and omits some of them. The repertoire holds about 200,000 clones, roughly 87% seen once, with approximately 2% in the top ten. This clone was seen a single time. Its cognate antigen is unknown. The validation cohort, a group of more than 95 subjects, included the donors and was separate from the roughly 700-subject first cohort. CDR3 size: 17 residues. The germline gives CDR1 WNHNN, CDR2 SYGVQD (reference sequence). V was shortened by 4 bases and J by 2 bases, with 21 bases between the two germline ends. The sequenced sample was PBMCs. The receptor comes from a woman aged 18-35 years in good health and CMV-seropositive. The V and J genes are TRBV10-1 and TRBJ2-7; possible D gene TRBD2, 6 bases. CDR3 DNA sequence: TGCGCCAGCAGTGCAACCCTGAACGGGGGTCCCGCCTACGAGCAGTACTTC. Encoded protein: CASSATLNGGPAYEQYF.